One and the same sample provided the 18 T cell receptor beta chains below, sequenced in a study of control samples from healthy donors and cancer patients. Assay: immunoSEQ multiplex PCR; the TCRdb copy retains only in-frame clones and omits some. The profile shows some 74,000 clones, about 95% of them singletons. Material for sequencing was blood. The receptors come from a woman in her twenties or thirties in good health.

This chain uses TRBV7-9 with TRBJ2-3; D possibly corresponds to TRBD2 (5 bases). The CDR3 consists of 16 residues. Per the germline V gene, CDR1 is SEHNR and CDR2 is FQNEAQ (reference sequence). V was trimmed by 1 base and J by 0 bases, leaving 11 bases between them. The CDR3 reads CASSLVGETSTDTQYF. CDR3 sequence (DNA): TGTGCCAGCAGCTTAGTCGGGGAGACTAGCACAGATACGCAGTATTTT.

J is TRBJ2-1 and V is TRBV9, with 9 bases lining up with TRBD2. Germline lookup yields CDR1 SGDLS and CDR2 YYNGEE. The V segment lost 0 bases and the J segment 9 bases; nucleotides outside the gene matches: 7. CDR3 length equals 15 residues. The CDR3 DNA is TGTGCCAGCAGCGTAGGCGGCGGGGGGGCCCGTGAGCAGTTCTTC. Translating gives CASSVGGGGAREQFF.

The rearrangement links TRBV7-9 to TRBJ1-2, with D uncertain. This CDR3 spans 15 amino acids. CDR1 and CDR2 from the germline V gene are SEHNR and FQNEAQ (reference sequence). V lost 6 bases and J lost 0, with 14 bases in between. CDR3 amino acids: CASRDSLDSNYGYTF. The DNA of the CDR3 is TGTGCCAGCAGGGATTCCCTGGATTCTAACTATGGCTACACCTTC.

The genes are TRBV6-5 and TRBJ1-2; tentative D call: TRBD1 (6 bases). Germline V gene lookup returns CDR1 MNHEY and CDR2 SVGAGI. V lost 7 bases to trimming and J lost 4 bases, with 16 bases between them. This CDR3 region has 14 residues. The CDR3 spells CASNPGRGIYGYTF. The CDR3 nucleotides are TGTGCCAGCAACCCCGGGAGGGGGATCTATGGCTACACCTTC.

The chain uses TRBV5-1 and TRBJ2-7; 7 positions agree with TRBD1. V shed 0 bases, J shed 0 bases, and the junction held 3 bases outside the gene matches. Germline CDR1 reads SGHRS; CDR2 reads YFSETQ. CDR3 length: 15 amino acids. The CDR3 is CASSLAGGNSYEQYF. The CDR3 DNA reads TGCGCCAGCAGCTTGGCAGGGGGAAACTCCTACGAGCAGTACTTC.

The count of this clone is one. This chain links TRBV5-4 with TRBJ1-1; unclear D gene. Trimming removed 0 bases at V and 1 base at J, with 13 bases between. The CDR3 covers 16 residues. Germline-derived CDR1 and CDR2 are SGHNT and YYREEE (reference sequence). The CDR3 protein is CASSLGTPAENTEAFF. CDR3 DNA sequence: TGTGCCAGCAGCTTGGGTACACCGGCGGAGAACACTGAAGCTTTCTTT.

The CDR3 sequence: CASSFGGTEANYGYTF. The CDR3 nucleotides read TGTGCCAGCAGCTTTGGTGGGACGGAAGCTAACTATGGCTACACCTTC. V gene TRBV7-3 combines with J gene TRBJ1-2; a possible D gene is TRBD1 (5 bases). Germline V gene lookup returns CDR1 SGHTA and CDR2 FQGTGA. V shed 3 bases and J shed 0 bases, with 14 bases lying between them. The CDR3 loop spans 16 amino acids.

This clone has a handful of counts. The rearrangement joins TRBV12-1 to TRBJ2-7; the DNA was not compared with TRBD2, the D call given in the table. TRBV12-1 is given as a pseudogene. The CDR3 sequence is 11 residues long. The CDR3 nucleotides read TGTGCCAGCAGCTTTCGGGACGAGCAGTACTTC. This translates into CASSFRDEQYF.

The chain employs TRBV5-1 and TRBJ1-6; D may be TRBD1 (6 bases). Germline-derived CDR1 and CDR2 are SGHRS and YFSETQ. The V end was cut by 3 bases, the J end by 8 bases, with 12 bases between. The CDR3 loop spans 14 amino acids. This chain's CDR3 is CASSSLGGDSPLHF. In DNA form, the CDR3 reads TGCGCCAGCAGCTCCTTAGGGGGTGATTCACCCCTCCACTTT.

This chain links TRBV5-4 with TRBJ1-5; D is perhaps TRBD1 (6 bases). The CDR3 has 14 residues. CDR1 is SGHNT and CDR2 is YYREEE in the germline V gene (reference sequence). V gave up 4 bases and J gave up 0 bases, with 8 bases separating them. The CDR3: CASSKTGSNQPQHF. CDR3 nucleotide sequence: TGTGCCAGCAGCAAGACAGGTAGCAATCAGCCCCAGCATTTT.

This clone was detected once. The chain uses TRBV14 and TRBJ2-2; D uncertain. This CDR3 has 14 residues. V shed 5 bases and J shed 7 bases, with 14 bases lying between them. CDR1 and CDR2 (germline): SGHDN, FVKESK. CDR3 nucleotides: TGTGCCAGCAGCTATAAACGGCTCAGCGGGGAGCTGTTTTTT. Protein: CASSYKRLSGELFF. Based on the CDR3 plus reference TRBV14 and TRBJ2-2, the full variable domain is EAGVTQFPSHSVIEKGQTVTLRCDPISGHDNLYWYRRVMGKEIKFLLHFVKESKQDESGMPNNRFLAERTGGTYSTLKVQPAELEDSGVYFCASSYKRLSGELFFGEGSRLTVL.

The chain has TRBV5-1 and TRBJ1-4; TRBD1 matches 8 bases. The CDR3 runs 14 residues. J gave up 8 bases and V 2 bases, and 5 bases lay outside the gene matches. Germline V lookup: CDR1 SGHRS, CDR2 YFSETQ. CDR3 sequence (DNA): TGCGCCAGCAGCTTAATACAGGGGGAGGAAAAACTGTTTTTT. This gives the protein CASSLIQGEEKLFF.

CDR3 coding DNA: TGCGCCAGCAGCCAAGAGGCCCAACTTTACTACAATGAGCAGTTCTTC. Translated: CASSQEAQLYYNEQFF. The V call is TRBV4-1, the J call TRBJ2-1; D not certain. The germline V gene has CDR1 MGHRA and CDR2 YSYEKL. V was shortened by 0 bases and J by 3 bases, with 12 bases between the two germline ends. This CDR3 contains 16 residues.

The V and J genes are TRBV11-2 and TRBJ2-7; no reliable D call. The V and J ends lost 5 bases and 2 bases respectively, with 13 bases between them. This CDR3 has 14 amino acids. Looked up from germline, CDR1 is SGHAT and CDR2 is FQNNGV. CDR3 in DNA: TGTGCCAGCAGCCCCCGTCATCGGACCTACGAGCAGTACTTC. Protein: CASSPRHRTYEQYF.

This chain links TRBV5-6 with TRBJ1-1, with D unclear. This CDR3 is built from 17 residues. From germline, CDR1 is SGHDT and CDR2 YYEEEE. V was trimmed by 0 bases and J by 0 bases, leaving 15 bases between them. The CDR3 region has the DNA TGTGCCAGCAGCTTGGAGGTCCCAGTAACCATGAACACTGAAGCTTTCTTT. Protein: CASSLEVPVTMNTEAFF.

J is TRBJ1-2 and V is TRBV11-2, with a tentative D call TRBD1 (6 bases). Trimming pared 0 bases from V and 6 bases from J, leaving 20 bases between. The CDR3 runs 17 residues. CDR1 is SGHAT, CDR2 FQNNGV, per germline. CDR3 nucleotides: TGTGCCAGCAGCTTAGATCGGCTCGGGGGGGCTAAAGATGGCTACACCTTC. It specifies CASSLDRLGGAKDGYTF. Full variable domain (outside the CDR3, taken from reference TRBV11-2 and TRBJ1-2): EAGVAQSPRYKIIEKRQSVAFWCNPISGHATLYWYQQILGQGPKLLIQFQNNGVVDDSQLPKDRFSAERLKGVDSTLKIQPAKLEDSAVYLCASSLDRLGGAKDGYTFGSGTRLTVV.

This chain joins TRBV5-1 and TRBJ1-5; 8 nucleotides line up with TRBD1. V lost 4 bases and J lost 7; bases outside the gene matches: 7. The CDR3 consists of 14 residues. Looked up from germline, CDR1 is SGHRS and CDR2 is YFSETQ. The CDR3 spells CASSQSGGGQPQHF. The CDR3 DNA is TGCGCCAGCAGCCAATCAGGGGGCGGACAGCCCCAGCATTTT.

The chain employs TRBV30 and TRBJ1-6; D is unresolved. Looked up from germline, CDR1 is GTSNPN and CDR2 is SVGIG (reference sequence). The length of the CDR3 is 13 residues. Trimming cost V 6 bases and J 3 bases, with 9 bases left between them. The CDR3 bases are TGTGCCTGTAACAAGATCTATAATTCACCCCTCCACTTT. Protein product: CACNKIYNSPLHF. Complete variable domain (other parts from reference TRBV30 and TRBJ1-6): SQTIHQWPATLVQPVGSPLSLECTVEGTSNPNLYWYRQAAGRGLQLLFYSVGIGQISSEVPQNLSASRPQDRQFILSSKKLLLSDSGFYLCACNKIYNSPLHFGNGTRLTVT.